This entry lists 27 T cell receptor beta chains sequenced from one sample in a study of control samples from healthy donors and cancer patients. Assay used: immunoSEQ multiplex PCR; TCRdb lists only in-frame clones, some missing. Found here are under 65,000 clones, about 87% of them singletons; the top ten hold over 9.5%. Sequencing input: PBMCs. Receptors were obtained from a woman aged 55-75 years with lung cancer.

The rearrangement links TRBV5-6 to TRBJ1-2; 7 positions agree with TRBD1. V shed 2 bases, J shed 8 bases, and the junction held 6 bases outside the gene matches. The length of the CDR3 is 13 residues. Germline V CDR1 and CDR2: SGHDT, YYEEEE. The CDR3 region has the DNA TGTGCCAGCAGCTTCGACAGGGAGAACGGCTACACCTTC. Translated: CASSFDRENGYTF.

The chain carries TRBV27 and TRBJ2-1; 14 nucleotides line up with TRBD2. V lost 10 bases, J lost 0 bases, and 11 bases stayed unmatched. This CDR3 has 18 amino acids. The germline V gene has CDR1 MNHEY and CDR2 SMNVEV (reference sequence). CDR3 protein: CATRGLAGGISSYNEQFF. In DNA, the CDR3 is TGTGCCACGAGAGGACTAGCGGGAGGAATTAGCTCCTACAATGAGCAGTTCTTC.

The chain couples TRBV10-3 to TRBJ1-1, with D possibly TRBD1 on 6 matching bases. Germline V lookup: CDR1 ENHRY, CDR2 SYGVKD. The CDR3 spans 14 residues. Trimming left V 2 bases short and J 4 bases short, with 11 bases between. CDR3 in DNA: TGTGCCATCAGTGAGAGTCAGGGGATCACTGAAGCTTTCTTT. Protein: CAISESQGITEAFF.

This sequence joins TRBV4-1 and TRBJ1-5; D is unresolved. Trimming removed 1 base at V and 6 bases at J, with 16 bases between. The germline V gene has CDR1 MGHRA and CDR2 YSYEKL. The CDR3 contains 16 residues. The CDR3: CASSQGPTQGTQPQHF. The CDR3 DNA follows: TGCGCCAGCAGCCAAGGGCCGACCCAAGGTACTCAGCCCCAGCATTTT.

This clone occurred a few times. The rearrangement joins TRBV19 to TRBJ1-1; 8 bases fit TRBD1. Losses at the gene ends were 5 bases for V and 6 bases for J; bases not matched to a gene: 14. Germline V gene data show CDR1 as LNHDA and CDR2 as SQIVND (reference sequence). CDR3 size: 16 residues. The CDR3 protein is CASSAEGRGRVPEAFF. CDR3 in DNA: TGTGCCAGTAGTGCTGAGGGCAGGGGGCGCGTCCCTGAAGCTTTCTTT.

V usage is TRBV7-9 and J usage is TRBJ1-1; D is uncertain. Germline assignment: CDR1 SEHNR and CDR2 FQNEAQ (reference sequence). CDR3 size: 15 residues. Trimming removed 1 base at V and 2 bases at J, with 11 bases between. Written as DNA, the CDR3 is TGTGCCAGCAGCTTAGAGGAGTTGCCCAACACTGAAGCTTTCTTT. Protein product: CASSLEELPNTEAFF.

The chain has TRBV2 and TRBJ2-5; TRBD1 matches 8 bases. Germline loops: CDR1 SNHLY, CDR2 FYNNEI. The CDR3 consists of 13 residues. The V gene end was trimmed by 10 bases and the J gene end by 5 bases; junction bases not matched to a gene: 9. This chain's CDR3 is CATHRQGIETQYF. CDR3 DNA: TGTGCCACACACAGACAGGGGATCGAGACCCAGTACTTC.

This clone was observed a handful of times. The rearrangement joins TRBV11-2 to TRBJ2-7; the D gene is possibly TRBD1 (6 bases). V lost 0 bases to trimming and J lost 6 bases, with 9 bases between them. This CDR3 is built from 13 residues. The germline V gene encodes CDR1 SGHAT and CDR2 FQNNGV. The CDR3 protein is CASSLDQGFEQYF. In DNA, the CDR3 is TGTGCCAGCAGCTTAGATCAGGGGTTCGAGCAGTACTTC.

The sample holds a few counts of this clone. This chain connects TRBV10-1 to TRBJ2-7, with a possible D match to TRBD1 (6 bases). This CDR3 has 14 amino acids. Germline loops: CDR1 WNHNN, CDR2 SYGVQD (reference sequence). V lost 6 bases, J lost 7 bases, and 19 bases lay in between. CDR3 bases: TGCGCCAGCAGCAGGGGCACCCTCTCTCAGGAGCAGTACTTC. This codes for CASSRGTLSQEQYF.

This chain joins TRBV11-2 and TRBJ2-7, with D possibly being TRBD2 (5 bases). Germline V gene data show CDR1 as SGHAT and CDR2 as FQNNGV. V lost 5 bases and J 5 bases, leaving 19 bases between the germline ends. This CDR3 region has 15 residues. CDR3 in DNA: TGTGCCAGCAGCCCCTCGGCGGGTTCCTGGGACGAGCAGTACTTC. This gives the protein CASSPSAGSWDEQYF.

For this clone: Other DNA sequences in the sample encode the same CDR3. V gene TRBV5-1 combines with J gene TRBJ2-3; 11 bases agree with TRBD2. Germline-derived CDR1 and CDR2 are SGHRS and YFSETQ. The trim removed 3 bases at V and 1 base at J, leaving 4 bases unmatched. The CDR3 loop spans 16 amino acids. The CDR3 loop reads CASSWGTSGRTDTQYF. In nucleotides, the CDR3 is TGCGCCAGCAGCTGGGGGACTAGCGGCCGCACAGATACGCAGTATTTT.

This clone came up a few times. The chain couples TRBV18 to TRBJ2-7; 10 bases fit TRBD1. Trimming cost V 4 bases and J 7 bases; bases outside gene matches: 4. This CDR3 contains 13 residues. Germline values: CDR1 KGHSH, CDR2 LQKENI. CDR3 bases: TGTGCCAGCTCACGACAGGGGGCGCAGGAGCAGTACTTC. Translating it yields CASSRQGAQEQYF.

This CDR3 is CASSLGSNSPLHF. CDR3 nucleotide sequence: TGTGCCAGCAGCCTCGGGTCCAATTCACCCCTCCACTTT. The rearrangement uses TRBV9 and TRBJ1-6, with D uncertain. Germline V gene lookup returns CDR1 SGDLS and CDR2 YYNGEE. The CDR3 spans 13 residues. V lost 4 bases and J 7 bases, leaving 9 bases between the germline ends.

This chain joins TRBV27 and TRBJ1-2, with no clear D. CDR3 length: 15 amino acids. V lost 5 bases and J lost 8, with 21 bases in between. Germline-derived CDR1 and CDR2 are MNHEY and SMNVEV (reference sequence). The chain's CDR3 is CASSLGGSPPGGYTF. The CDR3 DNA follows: TGTGCCAGCAGTCTAGGCGGTTCTCCACCGGGGGGCTACACCTTC.

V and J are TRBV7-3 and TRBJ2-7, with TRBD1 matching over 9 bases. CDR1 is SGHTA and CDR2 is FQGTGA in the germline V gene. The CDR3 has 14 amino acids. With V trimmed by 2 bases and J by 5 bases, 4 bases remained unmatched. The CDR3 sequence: CASSLGGQGNEQYF. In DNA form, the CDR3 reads TGTGCCAGCAGCTTAGGGGGACAGGGTAACGAGCAGTACTTC.

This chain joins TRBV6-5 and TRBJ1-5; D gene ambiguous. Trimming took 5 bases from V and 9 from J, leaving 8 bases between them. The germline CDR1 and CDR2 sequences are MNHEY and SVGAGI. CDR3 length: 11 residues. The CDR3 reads CASSNISPQHF. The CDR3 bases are TGTGCCAGCAGTAATATTTCGCCCCAGCATTTT.

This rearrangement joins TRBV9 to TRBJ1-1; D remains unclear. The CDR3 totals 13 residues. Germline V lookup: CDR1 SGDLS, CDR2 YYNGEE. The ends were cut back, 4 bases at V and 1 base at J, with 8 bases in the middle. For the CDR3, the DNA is TGTGCCAGCAGCACGGGCCCGAACACTGAAGCTTTCTTT. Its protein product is CASSTGPNTEAFF.

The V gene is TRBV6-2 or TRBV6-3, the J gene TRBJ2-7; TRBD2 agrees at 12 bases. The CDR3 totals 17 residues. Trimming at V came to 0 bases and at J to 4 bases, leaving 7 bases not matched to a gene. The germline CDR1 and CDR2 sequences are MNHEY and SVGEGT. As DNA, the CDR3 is TGTGCCAGCAGTTACTCCCTTACTAGCGGGGGGAGTTACGAGCAGTACTTC. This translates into CASSYSLTSGGSYEQYF.

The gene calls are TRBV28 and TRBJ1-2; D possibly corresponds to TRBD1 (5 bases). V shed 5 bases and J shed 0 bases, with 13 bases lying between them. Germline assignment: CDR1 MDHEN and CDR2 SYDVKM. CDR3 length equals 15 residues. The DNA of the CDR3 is TGTGCCAGCAGTGATTTTCGGGGGGCTAACTATGGCTACACCTTC. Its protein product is CASSDFRGANYGYTF.

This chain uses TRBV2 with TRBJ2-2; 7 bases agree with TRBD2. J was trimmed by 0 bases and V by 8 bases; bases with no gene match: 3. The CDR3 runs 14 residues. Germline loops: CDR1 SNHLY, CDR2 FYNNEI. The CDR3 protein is CASGTNANTGELFF. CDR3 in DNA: TGTGCCAGCGGGACTAACGCGAACACCGGGGAGCTGTTTTTT.

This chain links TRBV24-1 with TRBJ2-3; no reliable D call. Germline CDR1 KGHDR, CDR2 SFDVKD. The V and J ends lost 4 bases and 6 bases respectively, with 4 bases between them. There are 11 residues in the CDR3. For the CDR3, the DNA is TGTGCCACCAGTGAAAAGGATACGCAGTATTTT. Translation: CATSEKDTQYF.

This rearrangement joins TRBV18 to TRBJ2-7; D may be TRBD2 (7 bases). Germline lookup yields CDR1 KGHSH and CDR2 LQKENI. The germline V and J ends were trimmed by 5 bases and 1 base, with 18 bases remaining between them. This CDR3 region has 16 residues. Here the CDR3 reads CASSKGGGGGSYEQYF. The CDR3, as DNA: TGTGCCAGCTCAAAAGGCGGGGGCGGCGGATCCTACGAGCAGTACTTC.

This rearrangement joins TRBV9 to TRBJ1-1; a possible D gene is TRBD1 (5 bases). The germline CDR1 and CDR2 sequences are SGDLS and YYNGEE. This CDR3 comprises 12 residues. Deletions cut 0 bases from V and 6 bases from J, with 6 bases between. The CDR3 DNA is TGTGCCAGCAGCGTAGGGGGGGCTGAAGCTTTCTTT. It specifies CASSVGGAEAFF.

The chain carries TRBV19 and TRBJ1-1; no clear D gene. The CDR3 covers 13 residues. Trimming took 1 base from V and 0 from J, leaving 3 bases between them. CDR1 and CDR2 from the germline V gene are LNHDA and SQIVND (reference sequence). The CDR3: CASSIGVNTEAFF. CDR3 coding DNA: TGTGCCAGTAGTATAGGGGTGAACACTGAAGCTTTCTTT.

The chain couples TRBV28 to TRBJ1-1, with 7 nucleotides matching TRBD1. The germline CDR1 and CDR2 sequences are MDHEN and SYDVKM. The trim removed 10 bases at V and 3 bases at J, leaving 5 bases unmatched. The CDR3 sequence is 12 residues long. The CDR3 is CATRGLYTEAFF. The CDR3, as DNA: TGTGCCACCAGGGGGTTGTACACTGAAGCTTTCTTT.

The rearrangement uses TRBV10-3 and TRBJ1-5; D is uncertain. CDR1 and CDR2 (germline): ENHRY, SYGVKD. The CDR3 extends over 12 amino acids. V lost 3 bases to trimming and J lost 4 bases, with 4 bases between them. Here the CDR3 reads CAISEWNQPQHF. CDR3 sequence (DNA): TGTGCCATCAGTGAATGGAATCAGCCCCAGCATTTT.

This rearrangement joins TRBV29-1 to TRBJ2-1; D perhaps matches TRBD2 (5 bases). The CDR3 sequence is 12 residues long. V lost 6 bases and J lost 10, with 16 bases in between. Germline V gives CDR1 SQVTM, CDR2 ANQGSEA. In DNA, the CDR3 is TGCAGCGTCGGGCACTTCGCGGGCGAGCAGTTCTTC. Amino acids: CSVGHFAGEQFF.